This T cell receptor beta chain emerged from a study of T cells in Graves' hyperthyroidism and ophthalmopathy. Those with hyperthyroidism were 18 to 65 years old, newly diagnosed, and ill for under 2 months. This clonotype showed up many times. The CDR3 contains 14 residues. The germline V gene encodes CDR1 WSHSY and CDR2 SAAADI. Trimming took off 6 bases at V and 0 bases at J, with 9 bases between the two ends. Template material for amplifying TCR beta CDR3 regions consisted of RNA transcripts. During a first-round RT-PCR of the TCR CDR3, the HTBI primer set was used. Each CDR3 protein is one row after TCRdb ran MiXCR on the multiplex PCR reads. The repertoire holds around 350,000 distinct CDR3 sequences, with 19% as singletons.

The source is a woman aged 18-29 years with Graves' hyperthyroidism. The J gene is TRBJ1-5, the V gene TRBV10-2, with D unresolved. The specimen sequenced was blood. The chain's CDR3 is CASSPEYSNQPQHF. CDR3 nucleotides: TGCGCCAGCAGCCCAGAATATAGCAATCAGCCCCAGCATTTT.